What follows are 16 T cell receptor beta chains derived from one specimen sequenced in a study of T cell repertoires in cytomegalovirus infection. TCRdb used MiXCR to reprocess the reads, holding one entry per CDR3 protein. Altogether just under 500,000 distinct CDR3 sequences are present, 30% to 40% being singletons, with the ten largest covering about a sixth. For these TCRs, the target antigens are not known. The sequencing used cultured PBMCs, collected from culture after CMV antigen stimulation. These TCRs come from a human donor in good health (CMV status not recorded). Some clones in this sample may be carry-over from other donors' samples.

The rearrangement links TRBV5-5 to TRBJ2-7; maybe TRBD1 (5 bases). Germline assignment: CDR1 SGHKS and CDR2 YYEKEE (reference sequence). V lost 4 bases to trimming and J lost 4 bases, with 18 bases between them. This CDR3 region has 15 residues. Here the CDR3 DNA reads TGTGCCAGCAGCCCCCGACCCCTGGACAATTACGAGCAGTACTTC. The encoded protein is CASSPRPLDNYEQYF.

CDR3 loop: CSVVSRGGQETQYF. CDR3 bases: TGCAGCGTTGTTTCCCGTGGGGGTCAAGAGACCCAGTACTTC. The genes are TRBV29-1 and TRBJ2-5; D possibly uses TRBD1 or TRBD2 (5 bases each). The germline CDR1 and CDR2 sequences are SQVTM and ANQGSEA. With 4 bases removed from V and 2 bases from J, the gap between germline ends came to 14 bases. The CDR3 has 14 amino acids. Combining the CDR3 with reference TRBV29-1 and TRBJ2-5 gives the whole variable domain SAVISQKPSRDICQRGTSLTIQCQVDSQVTMMFWYRQQPGQSLTLIATANQGSEATYESGFVIDKFPISRPNLTFSTLTVSNMSPEDSSIYLCSVVSRGGQETQYFGPGTRLLVL.

This clonotype was recorded a few times. This chain joins TRBV7-2 and TRBJ1-2; D possibly corresponds to TRBD1 (5 bases). Germline V CDR1 and CDR2: SGHTA, FQGNSA. Trimming left V 1 base short and J 3 bases short, with 9 bases between. The CDR3 contains 14 residues. The CDR3 nucleotides are TGTGCCAGCAGCTTAGGGGGCATGGACTATGGCTACACCTTC. Protein product: CASSLGGMDYGYTF. Variable domain in full (rest from reference TRBV7-2 and TRBJ1-2): GAGVSQSPSNKVTEKGKDVELRCDPISGHTALYWYRQSLGQGLEFLIYFQGNSAPDKSGLPSDRFSAERTGGSVSTLTIQRTQQEDSAVYLCASSLGGMDYGYTFGSGTRLTVV.

The chain recombines TRBV7-2 with TRBJ2-1; D is possibly TRBD1 (6 bases). The CDR3 runs to 15 residues. Germline CDR1 is SGHTA and CDR2 is FQGNSA. Trimming stripped 3 bases from V and 6 bases from J, with 15 bases between. The CDR3 spells CASSFAGTFTNEQFF. The CDR3 coding sequence is TGTGCCAGCAGCTTTGCCGGGACATTCACCAATGAGCAGTTCTTC. Complete variable domain (other parts from reference TRBV7-2 and TRBJ2-1): GAGVSQSPSNKVTEKGKDVELRCDPISGHTALYWYRQSLGQGLEFLIYFQGNSAPDKSGLPSDRFSAERTGGSVSTLTIQRTQQEDSAVYLCASSFAGTFTNEQFFGPGTRLTVL.

The V and J genes are TRBV24-1 and TRBJ2-2; D gene uncertain. Germline V CDR1 and CDR2: KGHDR, SFDVKD. V was cut by 9 bases and J by 1 base, with 11 bases left in between. The CDR3 is 14 amino acids. The CDR3, as DNA: TGTGCCACCGCCTTGGCTGGGAACACCGGGGAGCTGTTTTTT. Translating it yields CATALAGNTGELFF.

This clonotype appeared a few times. The chain recombines TRBV7-2 with TRBJ2-3, with 16 bases aligning to TRBD2. The CDR3 has 17 amino acids. The V and J ends lost 5 bases and 7 bases, in that order; junction bases with no gene match: 9. Germline V gene sequence: CDR1 SGHTA, CDR2 FQGNSA. The DNA of the CDR3 is TGTGCCAGCAGCCCGCCGGGACTAGCGGGAGGGCCGAATACGCAGTATTTT. It codes for CASSPPGLAGGPNTQYF.

This chain connects TRBV12-3 or TRBV12-4 to TRBJ2-7, with TRBD1 identical over 7 bases. Germline trimming cut 6 bases from V and 12 bases from J; bases unmatched to any gene: 8. CDR3 length: 11 amino acids. CDR3 amino acids: CASSTLGQMYF. The CDR3 DNA reads TGTGCCAGCAGCACTTTGGGACAGATGTACTTC.

This chain connects TRBV4-3 to TRBJ2-3, with 8 bases matching TRBD2. CDR1 and CDR2 from the germline V gene are LGHNA and YSLEER. The ends lost 0 bases at V and 6 bases at J; junction bases unmatched: 5. This CDR3 has 15 amino acids. The CDR3 nucleotides are TGCGCCAGCAGCCAAGATGTCGGGAGGGGCGATACGCAGTATTTT. Its protein is CASSQDVGRGDTQYF.

This clonotype was counted a few times. The chain employs TRBV7-2 and TRBJ2-5; D may be TRBD1 (5 bases). The V end was cut by 1 base, the J end by 7 bases, with 7 bases between. This CDR3 has 12 residues. Germline V gene lookup returns CDR1 SGHTA and CDR2 FQGNSA. CDR3 residues: CASSLGQRTQYF. DNA for the CDR3: TGTGCCAGCAGCTTAGGACAGCGGACCCAGTACTTC.

In its sample, this clonotype was seen a few times. This chain uses TRBV20-1 with TRBJ1-1; possibly TRBD1 for D (5 bases). V shed 5 bases and J shed 2 bases, with 15 bases lying between them. CDR3 length equals 14 residues. The germline CDR1 and CDR2 sequences are DFQATT and SNEGSKA (reference sequence). The CDR3 DNA follows: TGCAGTGCTGTAAATCGGGGCGGCAACACTGAAGCTTTCTTT. It codes for CSAVNRGGNTEAFF.

The rearrangement uses TRBV27 and TRBJ1-5, with D uncertain. Per the germline V gene, CDR1 is MNHEY and CDR2 is SMNVEV (reference sequence). Trimming cost V 0 bases and J 4 bases, with 10 bases left between them. The CDR3 is 15 amino acids. This chain's CDR3 is CASSLSRGFNQPQHF. Written as DNA, the CDR3 is TGTGCCAGCAGTTTATCGCGGGGTTTTAATCAGCCCCAGCATTTT.

There are many counts of this clonotype. The chain uses TRBV7-8 and TRBJ2-7; D remains ambiguous. The germline CDR1 and CDR2 sequences are SGHVS and FQNEAQ. V lost 3 bases to trimming and J lost 2 bases, with 11 bases between them. This CDR3 is built from 14 residues. CDR3 in amino acids: CASSLARTTYEQYV. CDR3 nucleotide sequence: TGTGCCAGCAGCTTGGCCAGGACGACCTACGAGCAGTACGTC.

The J gene is TRBJ2-5, the V gene TRBV5-4, with 7 bases that match TRBD1. The CDR3 spans 15 residues. V gave up 0 bases and J gave up 3 bases; unmatched junction bases: 5. Germline V lookup: CDR1 SGHNT, CDR2 YYREEE (reference sequence). CDR3 sequence reads: CASSLERGREETQYF. For the CDR3, the DNA is TGTGCCAGCAGCTTGGAGAGGGGGCGAGAAGAGACCCAGTACTTC.

This clonotype was seen a handful of times. The V gene is TRBV6-2 or TRBV6-3, the J gene TRBJ2-7; the D is unclear. V was pared by 2 bases and J by 5 bases, with 16 bases between. CDR3 length: 15 residues. The germline V gene encodes CDR1 MNHEY and CDR2 SVGEGT. The CDR3 reads CASSYAPVRVNEQYF. CDR3 in DNA: TGTGCCAGCAGTTACGCCCCGGTTCGGGTTAACGAGCAGTACTTC.

This clonotype was counted ten times or more. CDR3 DNA: TGTGCCAGCAGCTTGGGCCAGTACTATGGCTACACCTTC. This gives the protein CASSLGQYYGYTF. V and J are TRBV5-4 and TRBJ1-2; the D is unclear. The CDR3 is 13 amino acids. V lost 0 bases and J 3 bases, leaving 6 bases between the germline ends. The germline gives CDR1 SGHNT, CDR2 YYREEE (reference sequence). The full variable domain, its missing parts supplied by reference TRBV5-4 and TRBJ1-2, is ETGVTQSPTHLIKTRGQQVTLRCSSQSGHNTVSWYQQALGQGPQFIFQYYREEENGRGNFPPRFSGLQFPNYSSELNVNALELDDSALYLCASSLGQYYGYTFGSGTRLTVV.

This clonotype was picked up many times. V and J are TRBV7-8 and TRBJ1-1; D is possibly TRBD1 (6 bases). Germline V lookup: CDR1 SGHVS, CDR2 FQNEAQ. V dropped 1 base and J dropped 1 base, with 10 bases sitting between them. There are 15 residues in the CDR3. CDR3 bases: TGTGCCAGCAGCTTAGATGCGGGGGCGAACACTGAAGCTTTCTTT. Translating it yields CASSLDAGANTEAFF.